Sequencing of this T cell receptor beta chain was carried out in a study of cytomegalovirus exposure and HLA in healthy donors. Study-wide findings and caveats: Later analysis found that TCR beta chains associated with HLA were more clonally expanded than other, equally common chains.

Primers for the PCR totalled 60 Vbeta and 13 Jbeta. The protocol was immunoSEQ multiplex PCR, while the TCRdb copy is restricted to in-frame clones and leaves out a portion. The table has some 180,000 clones, about three quarters seen once. The V gene lost 0 bases and the J gene lost 5 bases, with 8 bases spanning the gap. Germline CDR1 SGHRS, CDR2 YFSETQ. The CDR3 is made up of 13 amino acids. Concerning this clone: Its antigen remains unidentified.

This chain joins TRBV5-1 and TRBJ1-2, with D uncertain. The TCR originated in a man in his late teens or twenties in good health and CMV-seronegative. Specimen: PBMCs. CDR3 coding DNA: TGCGCCAGCAGCTTGGCGGAGGCATATGGCTACACCTTC. Amino acids: CASSLAEAYGYTF. Variable domain in full (rest from reference TRBV5-1 and TRBJ1-2): KAGVTQTPRYLIKTRGQQVTLSCSPISGHRSVSWYQQTPGQGLQFLFEYFSETQRNKGNFPGRFSGRQFSNSRSEMNVSTLELGDSALYLCASSLAEAYGYTFGSGTRLTVV.